The rows below give T cell receptor beta chains drawn from one sample of a study of shared T cell receptors in the human thymus. The method was immunoSEQ multiplex PCR; TCRdb's version includes in-frame clones alone and lacks a portion of them. Among just under 550,000 clones, 75% to 80% were seen once, and the ten largest hold about 0.013%. The data were also submitted as part of a second study, on human thymus T cells.

The sample comprised thymocytes. The receptors were gathered from a boy in the first two years of life with a congenital heart defect. Each CDR3 is given without its conserved first and last residue. Fields, in order: V gene, CDR3 protein.

V: TRBV2
CDR3: ASSGAGGHSGNTIY

V: TRBV4-2
CDR3: ASSPGGLQREEQF

V: TRBV5-4
CDR3: ASSLSGRGTDTQY

V: TRBV7-2
CDR3: ASSFRRDRAYGYT

V: TRBV7-9
CDR3: ASSPASGGAEQY

V: TRBV5-1
CDR3: ASSHPGTGEPPSYEQY

V: TRBV9
CDR3: ASSVARGGTSGGRNEQF

V: TRBV7-6
CDR3: ASSLDSGAPVEAF

V: TRBV29-1
CDR3: SVGDGRNTEAF

V: TRBV27
CDR3: ASRGLAGVGATGELF

V: TRBV25-1
CDR3: ASRPPPLAGDTQY

V: TRBV7-6
CDR3: ASSRDRGNNEQF

V: TRBV4-2
CDR3: ASSQGTGTSGRGTGELF

V: TRBV29-1
CDR3: SVVERAGRGEQF

V: TRBV10-1
CDR3: ASSEERGKQF

V: TRBV10-2
CDR3: ASSYPVGTGGRRGYT

V: TRBV4-2
CDR3: ASSQGTGGDGKNIQY

V: TRBV28
CDR3: ASTGQGLYEQY

V: TRBV11-3
CDR3: ASSLKSGGLGANVLT

V: TRBV6-5
CDR3: ASSYSGAAPYNEQF

V: TRBV4-1
CDR3: ASSQTDRAGYT

V: TRBV30
CDR3: AWSVVGGSGNTIY

V: TRBV27
CDR3: ASRGQLSSYEQY

V: TRBV6-1
CDR3: ASMRRDRGGNTIY

V: TRBV14
CDR3: ASSHDGLPETQY

V: TRBV19
CDR3: ASSIRTSGSTETQY

V: TRBV6-5
CDR3: ASSCAGTGVLNEQY

V: TRBV5-5
CDR3: ASSLAGWGGGETQY

V: TRBV30
CDR3: AWRKGGGYEQY

V: TRBV30
CDR3: AWSVQGQGIRTEAF

V: TRBV2
CDR3: ASTERTSGSNEQF

V: TRBV6-1
CDR3: ASSEQRRPGYT

V: TRBV25-1
CDR3: ASSRSGEGQPQH

V: TRBV6-5
CDR3: ASTQDRKSNQPQH

V: TRBV28
CDR3: ASSLERESGEQY

V: TRBV9
CDR3: ASSVSGEQF

V: TRBV28
CDR3: ASSRRDSPRRYT

V: TRBV19
CDR3: ASSITGDSYNEQF